This entry features one T cell receptor beta chain sequence. Its antigen remains unidentified. The sample contains more than one DNA sequence encoding this CDR3. The CDR3 has 16 residues. The germline gives CDR1 SGHRS, CDR2 YFSETQ. V lost 3 bases, J lost 0 bases, and 12 bases lay in between. This sample is drawn from a study of shared clonotypes between healthy human individuals. Study summary: The composition of the donors was a couple of women and a few men aged 18 to 49.

Assay used: immunoSEQ multiplex PCR; TCRdb lists only in-frame clones, some missing. The data show approximately 720,000 clones, with around 72% seen just once and about 1.8% held by the top ten. General study results and limits: Investigators collected only blood, and repertoires in tissues likely differ.

The sequence was collected from a woman between 25 and 40 years old in good health. The chain links TRBV5-1 to TRBJ1-4; D unresolved. The sample comprised memory CD4+ T cells sorted from blood. Subset in this sample: CD45RA-negative fraction. CDR3 sequence reads: CASSYRQAATNEKLFF. In DNA form, the CDR3 reads TGCGCCAGCAGCTATCGTCAGGCGGCAACTAATGAAAAACTGTTTTTT. Combining the CDR3 with reference TRBV5-1 and TRBJ1-4 gives the whole variable domain KAGVTQTPRYLIKTRGQQVTLSCSPISGHRSVSWYQQTPGQGLQFLFEYFSETQRNKGNFPGRFSGRQFSNSRSEMNVSTLELGDSALYLCASSYRQAATNEKLFFGSGTQLSVL.